These 14 T cell receptor beta chains were sequenced from one sample in a study of T cells in Graves' hyperthyroidism and ophthalmopathy. TCR beta CDR3 regions were amplified from RNA transcripts. The study used the HTBI primer set for a first-round RT-PCR of the TCR CDR3. TCRdb processed the multiplex PCR reads anew with MiXCR; each CDR3 protein has one entry. The sample has about 130,000 distinct CDR3 sequences, roughly 23% seen once. Sequenced: blood. The receptors were sampled from a woman in her forties or fifties with Graves' hyperthyroidism that later progressed to Graves' ophthalmopathy.

At least ten counts were recorded for this clonotype. The rearrangement uses TRBV29-1 and TRBJ2-1; a weak D match, TRBD2 (5 bases). Trimming removed 0 bases from V and 6 bases from J, with 21 bases in between. CDR1 SQVTM and CDR2 ANQGSEA come from the germline V gene. The CDR3 runs 17 residues. The CDR3 is CSVEDLDSRTSGNEQFF. CDR3 nucleotides: TGCAGCGTTGAAGATTTGGACTCCCGGACTTCGGGCAATGAGCAGTTCTTC.

The J gene is TRBJ1-5, the V gene TRBV7-8; no clear D gene. Germline V gene sequence: CDR1 SGHVS, CDR2 FQNEAQ. CDR3 length equals 15 residues. V was trimmed by 5 bases and J by 0 bases, leaving 11 bases between them. Here the CDR3 reads CASSPNTYSNQPQHF. The CDR3 coding sequence is TGTGCCAGCAGCCCTAACACCTATAGCAATCAGCCCCAGCATTTT.

The V call is TRBV20-1, the J call TRBJ2-7; TRBD1 matches at 9 bases. Per germline, CDR1 DFQATT and CDR2 SNEGSKA (reference sequence). The CDR3 is 14 residues long. V dropped 1 base and J dropped 6; count of bases not matched to a gene: 7. The CDR3 is CSARVGQGQGEQYF. The CDR3 DNA follows: TGCAGTGCTAGAGTAGGACAGGGACAGGGCGAGCAGTACTTC.

The CDR3 loop is CARWSQGLYGYTF. DNA of the CDR3: TGTGCCAGATGGTCACAGGGCCTCTATGGCTACACCTTC. The chain carries TRBV19 and TRBJ1-2; tentative D call: TRBD1 (6 bases). CDR1 and CDR2 (germline): LNHDA, SQIVND (reference sequence). Trimming removed 9 bases from V and 4 bases from J, with 15 bases in between. The CDR3 is 13 amino acids.

At least ten counts were recorded for this clonotype. CDR3 residues: CSGRESNQPQHF. The CDR3 DNA sequence: TGCAGTGGACGGGAGAGCAATCAGCCCCAGCATTTT. This chain joins TRBV20-1 and TRBJ1-5; D gene uncertain. CDR3 length equals 12 residues. Trimming cost V 7 bases and J 1 base, with 8 bases left between them. The V gene's germline CDR1 is DFQATT and CDR2 SNEGSKA (reference sequence).

The CDR3 bases are TGTGCCAGTACGGGCGGCAATCAGCCCCAGCATTTT. It codes for CASTGGNQPQHF. V usage is TRBV19 and J usage is TRBJ1-5; D is undetermined. The CDR3 extends over 12 amino acids. V shed 7 bases and J shed 2 bases, with 6 bases lying between them. The germline V gene has CDR1 LNHDA and CDR2 SQIVND (reference sequence).

In this sample, this clonotype turned up a few times. The chain joins TRBV9 to TRBJ2-5; TRBD2 might be the D (5 bases). CDR1 SGDLS and CDR2 YYNGEE come from the germline V gene. This CDR3 comprises 14 residues. V lost 0 bases and J lost 7, with 13 bases in between. The CDR3 nucleotides are TGTGCCAGCAGCGTAGTACCCCAGAGCGGGACCCAGTACTTC. Translation: CASSVVPQSGTQYF.

This clonotype has a count of ten or more. The chain has TRBV19 and TRBJ1-1; TRBD1 might be the D (5 bases). Germline CDR1 and CDR2: LNHDA and SQIVND (reference sequence). Trimming shortened V by 5 bases and J by 7 bases, and 20 bases separated the two germline ends. This CDR3 spans 15 amino acids. CDR3 DNA: TGTGCCAGTAGTTTTCGACAGTCCTCTTCAAATGAAGCTTTCTTT. It yields the protein CASSFRQSSSNEAFF.

This clonotype has at least ten counts. The chain joins TRBV14 to TRBJ1-1; D is unresolved. Germline CDR1 and CDR2: SGHDN and FVKESK. The V end lost 1 base, the J end lost 5 bases, and 8 bases lay between the germline ends. The CDR3 covers 13 residues. This CDR3 is CASSQGVWTEAFF. The CDR3 bases are TGTGCCAGCAGCCAAGGGGTTTGGACTGAAGCTTTCTTT.

This clonotype was found many times. This sequence joins TRBV12-3 or TRBV12-4 and TRBJ1-1, with D hard to call. CDR3 length: 13 amino acids. Trimming removed 5 bases at V and 5 bases at J, with 12 bases between. CDR3 protein: CASSTRTGTEAFF. In DNA, the CDR3 is TGTGCCAGCAGTACCCGGACGGGGACTGAAGCTTTCTTT.

This clonotype was detected a few times. J is TRBJ2-2 and V is TRBV20-1, with TRBD1 as a possible D gene (6 bases). The germline V and J ends were trimmed by 5 bases and 0 bases, with 13 bases remaining between them. The CDR3 consists of 15 residues. Looked up from germline, CDR1 is DFQATT and CDR2 is SNEGSKA (reference sequence). The CDR3 DNA follows: TGCAGTGCTGGGAAAACAGGGACGAACACCGGGGAGCTGTTTTTT. Its protein product is CSAGKTGTNTGELFF.

This chain connects TRBV9 to TRBJ1-2; D is unclear. V shed 3 bases and J shed 3 bases, with 12 bases lying between them. The CDR3 is 14 residues long. In germline, CDR1 is SGDLS, CDR2 YYNGEE. In nucleotides, the CDR3 is TGTGCCAGCAGCGCTCGAGACGGGGACTATGGCTACACCTTC. Translating gives CASSARDGDYGYTF.

About this clonotype itself: A read error may account for a junction end that differs from germline. This sequence joins TRBV7-7 and TRBJ2-1, with 11 bases aligning to TRBD2. Germline CDR1 is SSHAT and CDR2 is FNYEAQ (reference sequence). This CDR3 has 15 amino acids. CDR3: CASSLVAGGGNEQFF. CDR3 nucleotides: TGTGCTAGCAGCTTGGTAGCGGGAGGGGGCAATGAGCAGTTCTTC.

This clonotype was counted once. This chain joins TRBV5-1 and TRBJ2-1; weak D call: TRBD2 (6 bases). CDR1 and CDR2 (germline): SGHRS, YFSETQ. The CDR3 length is 14 residues. V dropped 0 bases and J dropped 4 bases, with 8 bases sitting between them. The CDR3 reads CASSLGEEYNEQFF. In DNA form, the CDR3 reads TGCGCCAGCAGCTTGGGGGAGGAATACAATGAGCAGTTCTTC.